The present T cell receptor (beta chain) was sequenced within a study of tumor-infiltrating lymphocytes in localized non-small cell lung cancer (TCRdb year 2021). Context from the whole study: The cohort included patients whose samples were collected after neoadjuvant chemotherapy, as well as both smokers and never-smokers and several histologies. TCR sequencing was one of several integrated assays, alongside flow cytometry, multiplex immunofluorescence, RNA-seq, exome sequencing and proteomics, applied to the same patients. In total, the ICON cohort consisted of more than 120 surgical patients with localized non-small cell lung cancer who had their tumors resected. Resected tumor tissue and uninvolved lung tissue described as non-adjacent to the tumor were contributed by each patient, with both tissues obtained from the same patient. For roughly 55 patients, immunoSEQ T-cell fraction was compared between paired tumor and uninvolved lung. The research as a whole found: TCRbeta sequencing supported higher T cell infiltration in tumors than in uninvolved lung tissue, consistent with immunofluorescence CD3 counts. Because different assays used different pieces of the same tissue, technical variation could not be distinguished from intratumor heterogeneity. Assay coverage differed among patients according to how much tissue was available, so only a subset of the cohort had TCR sequencing. Recurrence-free survival showed no association with tumor T-cell fraction measured by TCR sequencing (p = 0.61). No difference in TCR-derived T-cell fraction was observed between the flow cytometry-defined immunotypes IM1 (good prognosis) and IM2 (poor prognosis).

Patient enrollment in ICON started in early 2016, and the final patient was enrolled in September 2018. Fresh tumor and matched uninvolved tissue for in-depth immune analyses, including TCR sequencing, were collected from a subcohort of some 69 patients. DNA isolated from bulk tissue, without cell sorting, was used for TCR sequencing. The immunoSEQ assay used for TCR sequencing gave the T-cell fraction in both tumor and uninvolved lung tissue. The paper's data handling went like this. For survival analysis, patients were divided into high (upper tertile) and low (lower two tertiles) T-cell fraction groups, which were compared by log-rank test. Paired tumor versus uninvolved lung differences in T-cell fraction were tested with a signed-rank test. TCRdb stores this immuneACCESS table with in-frame sequences only. Part of the clones is absent; in the studies checked, under half of the shortfall reflects unresolved V genes, and no reason is known for the rest. The D gene and trimming were derived from the DNA, and the V and J assignments and clone size from that table. Present in this sample are roughly 16,000 clones, about three quarters of which were seen just once. The ten biggest clones cover 4.9% of the sample.

Concerning this clone itself: The antigen this receptor binds is unknown. No base-level quality is on record; no much larger clone is a single base apart.

Taken from cysteine to phenylalanine, the CDR3 has 15 residues. Only the CDR3 part of the read is kept: 45 bases, read in frame from the first base. Trimming at the junction amounts to 0 bases on V and 5 bases on J, and the germline ends lie 13 bases apart. CDR1 and CDR2 were assigned from the germline V gene (reference sequence) as SEHNR and FQNEAQ. Sequencing input: lung tumor tissue. Here the chain combines TRBV7-9 and TRBJ2-5; the D region possibly corresponds to TRBD1 (5 bases align). The receptor was isolated from a human donor with non-small cell lung cancer. For the CDR3, the sequence is CASSLAWAGFETQYF. Read as DNA, the sequence is TGTGCCAGCAGCTTAGCGTGGGCAGGGTTCGAGACCCAGTACTTC.